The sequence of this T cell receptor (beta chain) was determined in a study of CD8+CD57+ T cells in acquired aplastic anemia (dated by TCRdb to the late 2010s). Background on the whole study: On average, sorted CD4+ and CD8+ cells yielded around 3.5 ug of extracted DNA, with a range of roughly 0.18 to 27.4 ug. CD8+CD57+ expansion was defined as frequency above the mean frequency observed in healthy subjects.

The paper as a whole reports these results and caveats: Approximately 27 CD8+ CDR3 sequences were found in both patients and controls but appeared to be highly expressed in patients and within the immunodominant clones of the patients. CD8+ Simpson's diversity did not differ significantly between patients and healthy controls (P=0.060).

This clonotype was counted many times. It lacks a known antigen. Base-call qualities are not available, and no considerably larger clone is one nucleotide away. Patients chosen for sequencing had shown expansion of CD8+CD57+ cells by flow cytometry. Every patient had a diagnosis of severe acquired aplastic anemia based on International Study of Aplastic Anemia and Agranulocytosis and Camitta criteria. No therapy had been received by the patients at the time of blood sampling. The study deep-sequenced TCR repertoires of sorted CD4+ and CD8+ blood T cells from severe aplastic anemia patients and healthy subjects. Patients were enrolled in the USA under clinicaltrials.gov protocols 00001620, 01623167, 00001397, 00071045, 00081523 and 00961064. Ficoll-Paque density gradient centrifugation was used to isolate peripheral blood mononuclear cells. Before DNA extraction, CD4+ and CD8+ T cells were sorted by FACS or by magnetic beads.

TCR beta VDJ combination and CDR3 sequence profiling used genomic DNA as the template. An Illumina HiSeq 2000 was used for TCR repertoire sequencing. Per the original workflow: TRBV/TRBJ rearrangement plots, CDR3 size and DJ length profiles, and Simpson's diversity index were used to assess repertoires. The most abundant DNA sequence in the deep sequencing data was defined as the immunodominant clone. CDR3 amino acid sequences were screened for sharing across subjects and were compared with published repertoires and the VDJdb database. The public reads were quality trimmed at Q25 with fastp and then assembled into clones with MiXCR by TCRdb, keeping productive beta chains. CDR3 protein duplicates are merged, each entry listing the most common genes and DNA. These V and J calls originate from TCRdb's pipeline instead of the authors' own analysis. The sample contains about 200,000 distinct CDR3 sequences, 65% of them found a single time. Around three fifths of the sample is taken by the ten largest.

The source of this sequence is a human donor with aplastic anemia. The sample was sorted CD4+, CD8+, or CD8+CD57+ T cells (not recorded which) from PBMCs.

The CDR3 sequence is CASSPRLAGPSSTDTQYF. The nucleotides read TGTGCCAGCAGCCCCAGACTAGCGGGGCCAAGTAGCACAGATACGCAGTATTTT. The V and J genes are TRBV7-8 and TRBJ2-3; 11 bases in the middle match TRBD2. Counted from cysteine to phenylalanine, this CDR3 has 18 amino acids. The CDR3 DNA has 54 bases and is translated from base 1. Looking up the germline V gene yields CDR1 SGHVS and CDR2 FQNEAQ. V ends up 5 bases short and J 0 bases short, with an unmatched junction base count of 10.